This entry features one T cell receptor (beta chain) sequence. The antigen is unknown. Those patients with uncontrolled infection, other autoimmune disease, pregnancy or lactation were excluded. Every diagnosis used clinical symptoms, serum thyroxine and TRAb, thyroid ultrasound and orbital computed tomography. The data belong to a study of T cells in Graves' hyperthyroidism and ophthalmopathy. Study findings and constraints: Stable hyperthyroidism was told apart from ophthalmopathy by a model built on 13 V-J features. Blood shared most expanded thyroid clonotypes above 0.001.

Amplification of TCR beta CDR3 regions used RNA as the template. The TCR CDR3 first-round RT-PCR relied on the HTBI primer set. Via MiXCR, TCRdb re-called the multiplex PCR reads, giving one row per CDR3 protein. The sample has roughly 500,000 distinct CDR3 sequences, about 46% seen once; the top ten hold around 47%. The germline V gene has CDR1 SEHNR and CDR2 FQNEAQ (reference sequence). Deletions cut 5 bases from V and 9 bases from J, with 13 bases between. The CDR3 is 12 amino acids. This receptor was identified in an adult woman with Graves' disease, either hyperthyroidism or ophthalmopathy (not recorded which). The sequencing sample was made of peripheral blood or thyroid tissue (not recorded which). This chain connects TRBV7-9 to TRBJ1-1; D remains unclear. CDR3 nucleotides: TGTGCCAGCAGCCAAACCGACTTAAAAGCTTTCTTT. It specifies CASSQTDLKAFF.